What follows are 27 T cell receptor beta chains derived from one specimen sequenced in a study of blood T cell repertoires in COVID-19. Sequencing was performed with immunoSEQ multiplex PCR; in TCRdb, only in-frame clones are kept and a portion is missing. The sample contains over 45,000 clones, roughly 89% of which appear only once. Sequenced material: peripheral blood. The receptors stem from a woman aged 55-69 years with COVID-19, enrolled during active disease.

This clone was detected only once. The V call is TRBV6-5, the J call TRBJ1-1; D is perhaps TRBD1 (5 bases). Trimming left V 7 bases short and J 1 base short, with 16 bases between. CDR1 is MNHEY, CDR2 SVGAGI, per germline. This CDR3 spans 15 amino acids. CDR3 nucleotide sequence: TGTGCCAGCACTAAACAGGAGGGGAAGAACACTGAAGCTTTCTTT. Residues: CASTKQEGKNTEAFF.

The CDR3 nucleotides are TGTGCCAGTAGTAGGGACAGGGGGCGCGACTATGGCTACACCTTC. This codes for CASSRDRGRDYGYTF. The chain combines TRBV19 with TRBJ1-2; 12 bases are shared with TRBD1. CDR1 and CDR2 from the germline V gene are LNHDA and SQIVND (reference sequence). V was pared by 4 bases and J by 3 bases, with 3 bases of the junction left unmatched. This CDR3 is built from 15 residues.

The chain links TRBV6-2 or TRBV6-3 to TRBJ2-1, with 13 bases matching TRBD2. V dropped 2 bases and J dropped 6; count of bases not matched to a gene: 7. The CDR3 sequence is 17 residues long. Germline CDR1 is MNHEY and CDR2 is SVGEGT. This chain's CDR3 is CASSYPQLAGGLNEQFF. The CDR3 bases are TGTGCCAGCAGTTACCCGCAACTAGCGGGAGGGCTCAATGAGCAGTTCTTC.

The gene calls are TRBV11-3 and TRBJ2-1; D gene ambiguous. Germline CDR1 is SGHNT and CDR2 is YENEEA. Deletions cut 3 bases from V and 8 bases from J, with 8 bases between. The CDR3 extends over 12 amino acids. The CDR3 nucleotides read TGTGCCAGCAGCTTGGTGGCTCATGAGCAGTTCTTC. Its translation: CASSLVAHEQFF.

The chain combines TRBV7-2 with TRBJ2-5; TRBD2 matches 7 bases. The CDR3 totals 14 residues. V lost 5 bases to trimming and J lost 1 base; unmatched junction nucleotides: 4. Germline CDR1 and CDR2: SGHTA and FQGNSA. In nucleotides, the CDR3 is TGTGCCAGCAGCCTCGGGGGGACCCAAGAGACCCAGTACTTC. Its protein product is CASSLGGTQETQYF.

This chain joins TRBV13 and TRBJ2-1; D not resolved. Trimming removed 0 bases at V and 7 bases at J, with 4 bases between. CDR3 length: 12 amino acids. CDR1 PRHDT and CDR2 FYEKMQ come from the germline V gene (reference sequence). This CDR3 reads CASSLGRNEQFF. DNA of the CDR3: TGTGCCAGCAGCTTAGGCAGGAATGAGCAGTTCTTC.

This clone was recorded only once. The V call is TRBV5-4, the J call TRBJ2-5, with a tentative D call TRBD2 (5 bases). Germline lookup yields CDR1 SGHNT and CDR2 YYREEE (reference sequence). The CDR3 covers 13 residues. Deletions cut 1 base from V and 5 bases from J, with 9 bases between. This CDR3 is CASSLYGVETQYF. CDR3 DNA sequence: TGTGCCAGCAGCTTGTACGGGGTGGAGACCCAGTACTTC. The full variable domain, in which reference TRBV5-4 and TRBJ2-5 provide the parts outside the CDR3, is ETGVTQSPTHLIKTRGQQVTLRCSSQSGHNTVSWYQQALGQGPQFIFQYYREEENGRGNFPPRFSGLQFPNYSSELNVNALELDDSALYLCASSLYGVETQYFGPGTRLLVL.

The rearrangement links TRBV6-1 to TRBJ2-1, with 14 bases that match TRBD2. The CDR3 has 16 amino acids. CDR1 and CDR2 from the germline V gene are MNHNS and SASEGT. Trimming at V came to 3 bases and at J to 8 bases, leaving 6 bases not matched to a gene. The CDR3 here is CASSDGLAGGPYEQFF. The CDR3 DNA is TGTGCCAGCAGTGACGGACTAGCGGGAGGTCCCTATGAGCAGTTCTTC.

The chain employs TRBV7-2 and TRBJ2-7; TRBD2 might be the D (5 bases). CDR3 length: 15 amino acids. The V gene's germline CDR1 is SGHTA and CDR2 FQGNSA. V gave up 6 bases and J gave up 0 bases, with 15 bases separating them. CDR3 bases: TGTGCCAGCAGTCGGGCGGGCTCCAGCTCCTACGAGCAGTACTTC. Its translation: CASSRAGSSSYEQYF.

V usage is TRBV27 and J usage is TRBJ1-2, with no clear D. The CDR3 is 14 amino acids. Per the germline V gene, CDR1 is MNHEY and CDR2 is SMNVEV (reference sequence). Trimming cost V 2 bases and J 8 bases, with 15 bases left between them. For the CDR3, the DNA is TGTGCCAGCAGTTTAGGGCGACACCTTGTCGGCTACACCTTC. Translation: CASSLGRHLVGYTF.

In nucleotides, the CDR3 is TGTGCCAGCAGCTTAGATCGGCGACAGGGAAGCTATGGCTACACCTTC. It yields the protein CASSLDRRQGSYGYTF. The chain couples TRBV11-2 to TRBJ1-2; 7 bases map to TRBD1. The junction had 8 bases not matched to a gene; V was cut back by 0 bases and J by 4 bases. The CDR3 is 16 amino acids. Per the germline V gene, CDR1 is SGHAT and CDR2 is FQNNGV.

The genes are TRBV6-2 or TRBV6-3 and TRBJ2-3; TRBD2 matches 15 bases. Trimming cost V 2 bases and J 4 bases; bases outside gene matches: 1. From germline, CDR1 is MNHEY and CDR2 SVGEGT. The CDR3 contains 16 residues. CDR3 coding DNA: TGTGCCAGCAGTTACGGGACTAGCGGGGGGCCAGATACGCAGTATTTT. Translating it yields CASSYGTSGGPDTQYF.

Only one count was recorded for this clone. This rearrangement joins TRBV20-1 to TRBJ1-2, with 10 bases identical to TRBD1. The V segment lost 3 bases and the J segment 6 bases; nucleotides outside the gene matches: 10. CDR3 size: 15 residues. Germline V gives CDR1 DFQATT, CDR2 SNEGSKA (reference sequence). The CDR3 sequence: CSASSGDRGGDGYTF. In DNA, the CDR3 is TGCAGTGCTAGTTCAGGGGACAGGGGAGGGGATGGCTACACCTTC.

The V and J genes are TRBV6-4 and TRBJ2-1; D may be TRBD2 (6 bases). CDR1 and CDR2 (germline): MRHNA, SNTAGT. CDR3 length: 13 amino acids. V shed 6 bases and J shed 2 bases, with 8 bases lying between them. The CDR3 coding sequence is TGTGCCAGCAGGGGGGGAGCCTACAATGAGCAGTTCTTC. Its protein product is CASRGGAYNEQFF.

The table lists this clone with a few counts. The CDR3 DNA reads TGCGCCAGCAGTGATGTGGACTCAGATACGCAGTATTTT. Translated, it gives CASSDVDSDTQYF. The chain recombines TRBV10-1 with TRBJ2-3, with TRBD2 as a possible D gene (5 bases). This CDR3 spans 13 amino acids. CDR1 and CDR2 from the germline V gene are WNHNN and SYGVQD (reference sequence). V was pared by 3 bases and J by 4 bases, with 8 bases between.

This clone turned up a few times. This rearrangement joins TRBV6-6 to TRBJ2-7; TRBD2 matches at 7 bases. Germline assignment: CDR1 MNHNY and CDR2 SVGAGI (reference sequence). The CDR3 length is 16 residues. The V segment lost 6 bases and the J segment 6 bases; nucleotides outside the gene matches: 17. CDR3 protein: CASSLSGTTPLGEQYF. For the CDR3, the DNA is TGTGCCAGCAGCCTCTCCGGGACTACCCCCTTGGGCGAGCAGTACTTC.

As DNA, the CDR3 is TGTGCCTGGACAGGGGCCAATTCACCCCTCCACTTT. Its protein is CAWTGANSPLHF. This rearrangement joins TRBV30 to TRBJ1-6; TRBD1 is a possible D gene (6 bases). Trimming cost V 4 bases and J 7 bases, with 8 bases left between them. The CDR3 is 12 amino acids. Looked up from germline, CDR1 is GTSNPN and CDR2 is SVGIG (reference sequence).

V gene TRBV12-3 or TRBV12-4 combines with J gene TRBJ1-2; D is uncertain. V was pared by 7 bases and J by 3 bases, with 9 bases between. The CDR3 has 12 amino acids. The CDR3 loop is CASTLGDYGYTF. The CDR3 region has the DNA TGTGCCAGCACTCTAGGTGACTATGGCTACACCTTC.

There are a few counts of this clone. The rearrangement uses TRBV28 and TRBJ1-2; D remains unclear. This CDR3 contains 16 residues. Trimming pared 5 bases from V and 0 bases from J, leaving 16 bases between. Germline V gives CDR1 MDHEN, CDR2 SYDVKM. CDR3 loop: CASSPAAGSSNYGYTF. For the CDR3, the DNA is TGTGCCAGCAGTCCGGCCGCCGGGAGCTCTAACTATGGCTACACCTTC.

The table lists this clone with a few counts. V is TRBV28 and J is TRBJ2-7; 8 bases map to TRBD2. This CDR3 region has 15 residues. V was clipped by 4 bases and J by 2 bases; unmatched bases: 7. Per germline, CDR1 MDHEN and CDR2 SYDVKM. CDR3 sequence: CASSSDTSGPYEQYF. The CDR3 region has the DNA TGTGCCAGCAGTTCTGATACTAGCGGCCCCTACGAGCAGTACTTC. Together with reference TRBV28 and TRBJ2-7, the CDR3 gives the full variable domain: DVKVTQSSRYLVKRTGEKVFLECVQDMDHENMFWYRQDPGLGLRLIYFSYDVKMKEKGDIPEGYSVSREKKERFSLILESASTNQTSMYLCASSSDTSGPYEQYFGPGTRLTVT.

In this sample, this clone turned up a few times. This chain uses TRBV7-6 with TRBJ2-1; D is possibly TRBD1 (6 bases). Germline-derived CDR1 and CDR2 are SGHVS and FNYEAQ. The CDR3 loop spans 14 amino acids. V lost 1 base and J lost 14, with 18 bases in between. DNA of the CDR3: TGTGCCAGCAGCTTAGGGGGGACACCACCCGGGGAGTTCTTC. Its protein is CASSLGGTPPGEFF.

The chain combines TRBV5-4 with TRBJ1-6, with 12 bases fitting TRBD1. Losses at the gene ends were 0 bases for V and 2 bases for J; bases not matched to a gene: 3. This CDR3 comprises 18 residues. Germline V gives CDR1 SGHNT, CDR2 YYREEE (reference sequence). As DNA, the CDR3 is TGTGCCAGCAGCTTGGAGGGACAGGGGGCCCCCTATAATTCACCCCTCCACTTT. It specifies CASSLEGQGAPYNSPLHF.

This clone was found a few times. The chain uses TRBV4-2 and TRBJ1-5; weak D call: TRBD1 (6 bases). With 1 base removed from V and 0 bases from J, the gap between germline ends came to 13 bases. The CDR3 sequence is 17 residues long. Germline CDR1 LGHNA, CDR2 YNFKEQ. CDR3 amino acids: CASSQATGGYSNQPQHF. DNA of the CDR3: TGTGCCAGCAGCCAAGCGACAGGAGGATATAGCAATCAGCCCCAGCATTTT.

The V call is TRBV7-6, the J call TRBJ2-2, with 9 bases aligning to TRBD2. CDR1 and CDR2 from the germline V gene are SGHVS and FNYEAQ. The V gene end was trimmed by 4 bases and the J gene end by 2 bases; junction bases not matched to a gene: 2. The CDR3 consists of 15 residues. This chain's CDR3 is CASSSGTSNTGELFF. For the CDR3, the DNA is TGTGCCAGCAGCTCGGGGACTAGCAACACCGGGGAGCTGTTTTTT. The entire variable domain, with the rest obtained from reference TRBV7-6 and TRBJ2-2, is as follows: GAGVSQSPRYKVTKRGQDVALRCDPISGHVSLYWYRQALGQGPEFLTYFNYEAQQDKSGLPNDRFSAERPEGSISTLTIQRTEQRDSAMYRCASSSGTSNTGELFFGEGSRLTVL.

The chain combines TRBV7-2 with TRBJ2-7; D remains ambiguous. V was cut by 4 bases and J by 3 bases, with 7 bases left in between. The CDR3 has 12 amino acids. Per the germline V gene, CDR1 is SGHTA and CDR2 is FQGNSA. CDR3 residues: CASSYTSYEQYF. CDR3 nucleotides: TGTGCCAGCAGCTATACGAGCTACGAGCAGTACTTC.

The rearrangement uses TRBV6-1 and TRBJ1-1, with TRBD1 as a possible D gene (5 bases). Germline values: CDR1 MNHNS, CDR2 SASEGT. This CDR3 has 12 residues. Trimming removed 3 bases at V and 5 bases at J, with 7 bases between. CDR3 nucleotide sequence: TGTGCCAGCAGTGACGGGGGTACTGAAGCTTTCTTT. It translates to CASSDGGTEAFF.

The chain couples TRBV6-5 to TRBJ1-6, with 9 bases fitting TRBD1. CDR1 is MNHEY, CDR2 SVGAGI, per germline. With 3 bases clipped from V and 6 bases from J, the junction kept 6 bases outside the gene matches. This CDR3 contains 16 residues. CDR3 nucleotide sequence: TGTGCCAGCAGTTATTTTAGACAGGGGGGTAATTCACCCCTCCACTTT. As protein: CASSYFRQGGNSPLHF.